Listed here is a single TCR beta chain. Its antigen is currently unknown. The junction shows a germline mismatch at one end, possibly a read error. Germline loops: CDR1 GTSNPN, CDR2 SVGIG (reference sequence). The CDR3 totals 11 residues. The data derive from a study of CD8+ T cells in alopecia areata. As for the study in general: Patients in the study were on tofacitinib for 6 to 18 months, then off it for 6 months.

Study-level points and caveats: Scalp sample data also include resident alphabeta T cells from normal skin.

Following extraction, RNA underwent reverse transcription to cDNA, which served as the sequencing template. Sequencing was performed with immunoSEQ multiplex PCR; in TCRdb, only in-frame clones are kept and a portion is missing. The table records 180,000 or so clones, about 54% of them present only once. Treatment reported: oral pan-JAK inhibitor, 5-10 mg twice daily. The sample here was CD4+ T cells sorted from blood, taken between weeks 55 and 65, from a patient treated with tofacitinib. This receptor was identified in a human donor with alopecia areata. The chain recombines TRBV30 with TRBJ1-4; D is uncertain. The CDR3, as DNA: TGTGCCTGGAGTGCCCCCGTATCGACGGTTTTT. It translates to CAWSAPVSTVF.